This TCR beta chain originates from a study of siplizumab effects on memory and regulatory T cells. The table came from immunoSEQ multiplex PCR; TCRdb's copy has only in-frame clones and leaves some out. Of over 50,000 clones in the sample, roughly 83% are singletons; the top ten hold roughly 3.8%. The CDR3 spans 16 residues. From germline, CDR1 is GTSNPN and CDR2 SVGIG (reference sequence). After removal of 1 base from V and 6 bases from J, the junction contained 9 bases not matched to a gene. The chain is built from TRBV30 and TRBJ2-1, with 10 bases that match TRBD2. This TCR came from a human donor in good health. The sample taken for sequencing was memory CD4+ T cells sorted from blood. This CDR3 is CAWSAPGLALLNEQFF. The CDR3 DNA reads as TGTGCCTGGAGTGCACCGGGACTAGCGTTACTCAATGAGCAGTTCTTC.